Many counts were recorded for the clone carrying this TCR beta chain. The target antigen is unknown. There are 15 residues in the CDR3. V lost 5 bases and J 5 bases, leaving 15 bases between the germline ends. Germline assignment: CDR1 SGHTA and CDR2 FQGNSA. This entry comes from a study of neurological immune-mediated disorders. Over 170 million TCR-beta sequences from 15-18 subjects came from every sequencing run. Using its own MiXCR run on the 5' RACE reads, TCRdb lists one record per CDR3 protein. The sample records 55,000 to 70,000 distinct CDR3 sequences, 3% to 4% being singletons. Study observations and caveats: According to phylogenetic grouping, one related-CDR3 cluster, a possible signature, contained the repertoires of 18 of 34 multiple sclerosis patients.

Input material: PBMCs. The J gene is TRBJ2-2, the V gene TRBV7-2; D may match TRBD1 or TRBD2 (5 bases each). The TCR originated in a woman aged 45-60 years with multiple sclerosis. In DNA, the CDR3 is TGTGCCAGCAGCCCCCTACGGGGCGGTACCGGGGAGCTGTTTTTT. It translates to CASSPLRGGTGELFF.